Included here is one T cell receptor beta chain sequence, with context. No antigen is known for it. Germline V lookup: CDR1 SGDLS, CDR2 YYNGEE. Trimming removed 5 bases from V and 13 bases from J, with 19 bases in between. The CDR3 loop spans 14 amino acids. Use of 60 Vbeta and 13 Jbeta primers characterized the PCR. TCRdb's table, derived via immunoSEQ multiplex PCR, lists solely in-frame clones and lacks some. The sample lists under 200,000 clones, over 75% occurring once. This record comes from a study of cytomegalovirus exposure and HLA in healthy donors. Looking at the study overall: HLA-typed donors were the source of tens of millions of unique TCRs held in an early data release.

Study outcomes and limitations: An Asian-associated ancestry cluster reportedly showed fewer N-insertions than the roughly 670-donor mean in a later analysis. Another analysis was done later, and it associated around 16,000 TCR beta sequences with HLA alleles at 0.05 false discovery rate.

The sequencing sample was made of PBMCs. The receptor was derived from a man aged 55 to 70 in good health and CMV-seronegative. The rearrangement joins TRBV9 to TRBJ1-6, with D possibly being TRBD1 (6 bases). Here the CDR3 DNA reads TGTGCCAGCAGACGAGGGGGTCAGCAGTCCCCCCTCCACTTT. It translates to CASRRGGQQSPLHF.